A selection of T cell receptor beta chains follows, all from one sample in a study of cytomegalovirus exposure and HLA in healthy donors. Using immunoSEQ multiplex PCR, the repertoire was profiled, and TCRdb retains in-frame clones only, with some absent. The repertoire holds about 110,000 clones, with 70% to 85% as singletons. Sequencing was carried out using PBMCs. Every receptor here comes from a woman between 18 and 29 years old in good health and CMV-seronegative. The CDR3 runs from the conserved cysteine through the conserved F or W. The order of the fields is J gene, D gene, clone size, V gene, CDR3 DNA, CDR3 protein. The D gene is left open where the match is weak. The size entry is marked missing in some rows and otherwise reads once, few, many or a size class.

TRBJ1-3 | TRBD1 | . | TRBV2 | TGTGCCAGCAGTGATGAGGGGGCGGGAGGAAACACCATATATTTT | CASSDEGAGGNTIYF
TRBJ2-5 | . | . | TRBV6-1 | TGTGCCAGCAGTAAAGGGGCCGTACAAGAGACCCAGTACTTC | CASSKGAVQETQYF
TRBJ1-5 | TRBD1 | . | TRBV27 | TGTGCCAGCAGTCCCGACAGGGGCAATCAGCCCCAGCATTTT | CASSPDRGNQPQHF
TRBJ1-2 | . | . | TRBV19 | TGTGCCAGCACAGGACCAGCCCATGGCTACACCTTC | CASTGPAHGYTF
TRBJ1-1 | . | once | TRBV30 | TGTGCCTGGAGTGTAGGCCTCTCGGGCACTGAAGCTTTCTTT | CAWSVGLSGTEAFF
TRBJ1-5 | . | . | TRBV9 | TGTGCCAGCAGCGTAGACTCTGGTACGATGCCCCAGCATTTT | CASSVDSGTMPQHF
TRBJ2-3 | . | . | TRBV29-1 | TGCAGCGTTGTTGCTAATACGCAGTATTTT | CSVVANTQYF
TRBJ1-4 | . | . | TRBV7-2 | TGTGCCAGCAGCCAGGGGATGGCTAATGAAAAACTGTTTTTT | CASSQGMANEKLFF
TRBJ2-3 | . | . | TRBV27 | TGTGCCAGCAGTTTATTCGTTATTTTAGCAGGGGATAAAGGCACAGATACGCAGTATTTT | CASSLFVILAGDKGTDTQYF
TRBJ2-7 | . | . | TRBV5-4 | TGTGCCAGCAGCTTGGGACAGTCCCCCGCCTACGAGCAGTACTTC | CASSLGQSPAYEQYF
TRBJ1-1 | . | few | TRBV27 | TGTGCCAGCAGTTTCTCCCGGGGGACTGAAGCTTTCTTT | CASSFSRGTEAFF
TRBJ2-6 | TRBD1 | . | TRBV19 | TGTGCCAGTAGTAGAGACAGGGGCAGCGGGGCCAACGTCCTGACTTTC | CASSRDRGSGANVLTF
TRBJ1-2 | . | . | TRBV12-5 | TGTGCTAGTGCCTTGGGGGGAGGATGCTATGGCTACACCTTC | CASALGGGCYGYTF
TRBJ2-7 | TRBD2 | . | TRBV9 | TGTGCCAGCAGCGTAACTAGCGGGCCCTCCTACGAGCAGTACTTC | CASSVTSGPSYEQYF
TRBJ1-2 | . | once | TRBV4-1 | TGCGCCAGCAGCCAAGATCCGACAGGTGATTATAACTATGGCTACACCTTC | CASSQDPTGDYNYGYTF
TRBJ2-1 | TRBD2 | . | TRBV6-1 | TGTGCCAGCAGTGCGTCTAGCGGGGGGGCTGATGAGCAGTTCTTC | CASSASSGGADEQFF
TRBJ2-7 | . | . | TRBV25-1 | TGTGCCAGCAGTGAATCCAGGGGAACCTACGAGCAGTACTTC | CASSESRGTYEQYF
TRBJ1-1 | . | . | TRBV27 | TGTGCCAGCCGACCAGGTCCGAACACTGAAGCTTTCTTT | CASRPGPNTEAFF
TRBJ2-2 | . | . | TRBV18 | TGTGCCAGCTCACCAACAGAGACCGGGGAGCTGTTTTTT | CASSPTETGELFF
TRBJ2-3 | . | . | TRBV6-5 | TGTGCCAGCAGAACTAAGGGGGGGCTAATCGGTACGCAGTATTTT | CASRTKGGLIGTQYF
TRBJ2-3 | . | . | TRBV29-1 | TGCAGCGGTCGGGGCGGGGCGCCAGATACGCAGTATTTT | CSGRGGAPDTQYF